This TCR beta chain came from a study of cytomegalovirus exposure and HLA in healthy donors. With 60 Vbeta and 13 Jbeta primers, the PCR was carried out. Sequencing was performed with immunoSEQ multiplex PCR; in TCRdb, only in-frame clones are kept and a portion is missing. Its table records around 200,000 clones. Study-level findings and limits: The authors listed approximately 160 TCR beta chains as cytomegalovirus-associated.

V shed 6 bases and J 1 base; nucleotides not matched to a gene: 8. The germline V gene encodes CDR1 LNHDA and CDR2 SQIVND (reference sequence). The CDR3 is made up of 16 amino acids. Comments on this clone: Its antigen is not known.

The specimen sequenced was PBMCs. This clonotype was obtained from a woman aged 18-29 years in good health and CMV-seropositive. The V and J genes are TRBV19 and TRBJ2-7, with 11 bases matching TRBD2. In nucleotides, the CDR3 is TGTGCCAGTAGGGGCGGGCTAGCGGGAGGATCCTACGAGCAGTACTTC. Translation: CASRGGLAGGSYEQYF. The variable domain in full, completed from reference TRBV19 and TRBJ2-7, reads DGGITQSPKYLFRKEGQNVTLSCEQNLNHDAMYWYRQDPGQGLRLIYYSQIVNDFQKGDIAEGYSVSREKKESFPLTVTSAQKNPTAFYLCASRGGLAGGSYEQYFGPGTRLTVT.